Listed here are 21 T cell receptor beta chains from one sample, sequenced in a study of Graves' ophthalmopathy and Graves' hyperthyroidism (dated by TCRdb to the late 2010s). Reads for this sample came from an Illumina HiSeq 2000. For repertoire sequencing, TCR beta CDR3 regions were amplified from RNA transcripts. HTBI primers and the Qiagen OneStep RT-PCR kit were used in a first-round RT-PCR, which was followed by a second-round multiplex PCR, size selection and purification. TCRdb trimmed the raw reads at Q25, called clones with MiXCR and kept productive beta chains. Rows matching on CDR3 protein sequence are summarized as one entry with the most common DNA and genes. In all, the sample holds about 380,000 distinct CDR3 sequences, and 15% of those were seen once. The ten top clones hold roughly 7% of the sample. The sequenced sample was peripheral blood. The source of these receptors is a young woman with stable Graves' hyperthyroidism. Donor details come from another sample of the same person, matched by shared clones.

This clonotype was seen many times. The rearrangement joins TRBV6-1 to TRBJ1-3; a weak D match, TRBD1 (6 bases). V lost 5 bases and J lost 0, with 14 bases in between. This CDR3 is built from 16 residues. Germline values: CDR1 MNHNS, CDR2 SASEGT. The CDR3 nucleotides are TGTGCCAGCAGTAAAAACAGGGATACCTCTGGAAACACCATATATTTT. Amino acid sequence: CASSKNRDTSGNTIYF.

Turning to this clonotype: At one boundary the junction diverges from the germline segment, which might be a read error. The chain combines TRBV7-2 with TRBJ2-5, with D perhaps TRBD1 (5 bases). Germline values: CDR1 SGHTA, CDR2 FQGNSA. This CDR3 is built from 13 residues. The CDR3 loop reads CASSKTVKETQHF. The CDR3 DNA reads TGTGCCAGCAGCAAGACAGTGAAAGAGACCCAGCACTTC.

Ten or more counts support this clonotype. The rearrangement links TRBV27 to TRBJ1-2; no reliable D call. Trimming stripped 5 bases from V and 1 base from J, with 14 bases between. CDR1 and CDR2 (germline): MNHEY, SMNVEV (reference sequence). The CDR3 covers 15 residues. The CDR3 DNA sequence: TGTGCCAGCAGTCCTTCGGGAGGGAATAACTATGGCTACACCTTC. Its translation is CASSPSGGNNYGYTF.

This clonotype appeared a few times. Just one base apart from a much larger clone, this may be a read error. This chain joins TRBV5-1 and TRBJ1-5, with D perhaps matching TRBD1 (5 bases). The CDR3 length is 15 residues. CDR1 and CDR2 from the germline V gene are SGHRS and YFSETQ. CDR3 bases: TGCGCCAGCAGCTTGTGGGGCCGGGATTGGCAGCCCCATCATTTT. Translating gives CASSLWGRDWQPHHF.

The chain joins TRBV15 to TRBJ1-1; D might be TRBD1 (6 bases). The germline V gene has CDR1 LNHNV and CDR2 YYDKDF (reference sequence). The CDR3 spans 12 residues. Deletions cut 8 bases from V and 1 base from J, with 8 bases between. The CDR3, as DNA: TGTGCCACCGAGGGGGAGAACACTGAAGCTTTCTTT. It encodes CATEGENTEAFF.

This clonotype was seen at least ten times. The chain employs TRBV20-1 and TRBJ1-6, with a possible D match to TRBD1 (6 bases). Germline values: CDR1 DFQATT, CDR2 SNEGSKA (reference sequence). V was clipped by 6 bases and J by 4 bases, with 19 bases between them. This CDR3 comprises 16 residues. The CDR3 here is CSAPGAGGYYNSPLHF. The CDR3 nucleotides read TGCAGTGCCCCAGGGGCGGGGGGCTATTATAATTCACCCCTCCACTTT.

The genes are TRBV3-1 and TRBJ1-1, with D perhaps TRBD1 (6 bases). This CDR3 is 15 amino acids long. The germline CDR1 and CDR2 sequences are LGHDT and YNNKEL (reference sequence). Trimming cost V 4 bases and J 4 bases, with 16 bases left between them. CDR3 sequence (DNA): TGTGCCAGCAGCCGAACACAGGGACGGACCACTGAAGCTTTCTTT. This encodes CASSRTQGRTTEAFF.

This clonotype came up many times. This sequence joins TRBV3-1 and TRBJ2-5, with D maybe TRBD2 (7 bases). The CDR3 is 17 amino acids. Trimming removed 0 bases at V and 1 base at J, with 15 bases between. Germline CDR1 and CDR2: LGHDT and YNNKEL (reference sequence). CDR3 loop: CASSQDRGGGTQETQYF. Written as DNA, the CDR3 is TGTGCCAGCAGCCAAGATAGAGGGGGGGGAACCCAAGAGACCCAGTACTTC.

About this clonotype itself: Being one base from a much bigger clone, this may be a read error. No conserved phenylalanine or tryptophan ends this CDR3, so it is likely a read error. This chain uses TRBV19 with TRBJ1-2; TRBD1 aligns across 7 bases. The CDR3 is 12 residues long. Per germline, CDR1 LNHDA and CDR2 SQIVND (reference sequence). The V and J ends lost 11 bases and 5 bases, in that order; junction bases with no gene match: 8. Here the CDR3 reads CASSGQMYGYTL. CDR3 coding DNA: TGTGCCTCCTCGGGACAGATGTATGGCTACACCCTC.

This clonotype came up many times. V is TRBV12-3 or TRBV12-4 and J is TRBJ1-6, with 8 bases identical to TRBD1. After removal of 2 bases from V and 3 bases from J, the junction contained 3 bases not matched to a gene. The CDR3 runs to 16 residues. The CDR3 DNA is TGTGCCAGCAGTTTACTAACAGGGGGCTATAATTCACCCCTCCACTTT. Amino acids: CASSLLTGGYNSPLHF.

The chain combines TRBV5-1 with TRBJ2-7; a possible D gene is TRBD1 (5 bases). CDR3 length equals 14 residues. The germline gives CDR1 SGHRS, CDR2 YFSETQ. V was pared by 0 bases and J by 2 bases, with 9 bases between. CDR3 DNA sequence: TGCGCCAGCAGCTTGGTGGACAACACCTACGAGCAGTACTTC. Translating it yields CASSLVDNTYEQYF.

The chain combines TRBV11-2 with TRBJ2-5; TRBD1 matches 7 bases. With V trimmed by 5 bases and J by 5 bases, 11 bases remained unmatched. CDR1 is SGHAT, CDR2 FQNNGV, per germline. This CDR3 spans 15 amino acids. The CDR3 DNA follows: TGTGCCAGCAGCCCCCGGTCGAGGGGGCAGGAGACCCAGTACTTC. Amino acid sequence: CASSPRSRGQETQYF.

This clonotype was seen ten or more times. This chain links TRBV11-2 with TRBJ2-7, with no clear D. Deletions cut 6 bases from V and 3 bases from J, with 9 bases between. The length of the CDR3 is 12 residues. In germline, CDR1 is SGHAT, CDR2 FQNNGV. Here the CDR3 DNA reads TGTGCCAGCAGGCCGGACGTCTACGAGCAGTACTTC. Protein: CASRPDVYEQYF.

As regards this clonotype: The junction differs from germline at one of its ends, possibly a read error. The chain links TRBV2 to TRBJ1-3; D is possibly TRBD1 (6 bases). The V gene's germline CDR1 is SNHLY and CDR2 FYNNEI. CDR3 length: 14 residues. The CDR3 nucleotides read TGTGCCAGCAGCGAAGGGGGGGCCAGGGACACCATATATTTT. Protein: CASSEGGARDTIYF.

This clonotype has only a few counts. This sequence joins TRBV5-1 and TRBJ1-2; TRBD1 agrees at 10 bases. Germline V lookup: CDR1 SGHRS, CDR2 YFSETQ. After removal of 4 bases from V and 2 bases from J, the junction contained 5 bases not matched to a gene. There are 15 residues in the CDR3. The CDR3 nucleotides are TGCGCCAGCAGCGGCGGGACAGGGGCAAACTATGGCTACACCTTC. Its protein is CASSGGTGANYGYTF.

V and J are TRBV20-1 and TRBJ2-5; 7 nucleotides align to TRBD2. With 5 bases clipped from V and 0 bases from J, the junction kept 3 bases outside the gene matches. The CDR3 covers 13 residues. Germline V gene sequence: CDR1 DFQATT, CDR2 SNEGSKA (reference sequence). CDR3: CSAGEGYQETQYF. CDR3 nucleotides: TGCAGTGCTGGGGAGGGGTACCAAGAGACCCAGTACTTC.

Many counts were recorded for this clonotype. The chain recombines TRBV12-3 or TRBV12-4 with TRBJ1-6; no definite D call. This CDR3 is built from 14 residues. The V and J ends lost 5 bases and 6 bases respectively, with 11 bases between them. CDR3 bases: TGTGCCAGCAGTCCTATTACGGGTAATTCACCCCTCCACTTT. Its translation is CASSPITGNSPLHF.

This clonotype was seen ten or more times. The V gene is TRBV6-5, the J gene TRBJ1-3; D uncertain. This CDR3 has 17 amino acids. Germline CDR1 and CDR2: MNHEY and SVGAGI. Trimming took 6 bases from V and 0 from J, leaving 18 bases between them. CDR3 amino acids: CASSLTPSAISGNTIYF. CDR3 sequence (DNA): TGTGCCAGCAGCTTAACACCCTCTGCCATCTCTGGAAACACCATATATTTT.

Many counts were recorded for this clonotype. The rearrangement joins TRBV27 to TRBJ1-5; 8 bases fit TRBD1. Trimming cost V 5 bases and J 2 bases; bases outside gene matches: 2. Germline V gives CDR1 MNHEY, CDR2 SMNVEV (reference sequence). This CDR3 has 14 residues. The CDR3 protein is CASSTTGGNQPQHF. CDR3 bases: TGTGCCAGCAGTACGACAGGGGGCAATCAGCCCCAGCATTTT.

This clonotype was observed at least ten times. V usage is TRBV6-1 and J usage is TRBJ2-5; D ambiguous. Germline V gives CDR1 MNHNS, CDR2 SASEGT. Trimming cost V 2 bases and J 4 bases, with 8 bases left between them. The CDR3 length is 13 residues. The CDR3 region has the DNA TGTGCCAGCAGTGAAATTAAGGGAGAGACCCAGTACTTC. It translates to CASSEIKGETQYF.

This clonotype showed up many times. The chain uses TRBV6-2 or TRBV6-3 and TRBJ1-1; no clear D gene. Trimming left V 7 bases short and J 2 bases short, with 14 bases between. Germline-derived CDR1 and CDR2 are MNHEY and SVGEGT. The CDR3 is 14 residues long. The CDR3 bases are TGTGCCAGCAAGGGTTTCGGCTCCAACACTGAAGCTTTCTTT. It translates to CASKGFGSNTEAFF.